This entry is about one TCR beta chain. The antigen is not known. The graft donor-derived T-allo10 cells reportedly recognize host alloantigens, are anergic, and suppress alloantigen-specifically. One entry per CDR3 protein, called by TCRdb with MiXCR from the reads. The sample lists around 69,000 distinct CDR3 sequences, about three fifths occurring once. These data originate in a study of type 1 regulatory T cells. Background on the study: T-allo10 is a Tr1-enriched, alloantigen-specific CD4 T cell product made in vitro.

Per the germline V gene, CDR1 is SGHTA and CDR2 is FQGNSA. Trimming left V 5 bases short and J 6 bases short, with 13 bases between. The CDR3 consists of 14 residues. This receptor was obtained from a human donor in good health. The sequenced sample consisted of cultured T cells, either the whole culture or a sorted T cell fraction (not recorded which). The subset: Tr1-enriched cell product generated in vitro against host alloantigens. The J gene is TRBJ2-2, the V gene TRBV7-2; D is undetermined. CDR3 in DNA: TGTGCCAGCAGCCCTGGTACGGCCGCCGGGGAGCTGTTTTTT. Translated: CASSPGTAAGELFF.